The present entry profiles one T cell receptor beta chain with its context. This record belongs to a study of blood T cell repertoires in COVID-19. Study background: The study drew acute and convalescent COVID-19 samples from the United States, Italy and Spain.

TCRdb's copy holds only in-frame clones and misses some; the assay was immunoSEQ multiplex PCR. The sample shows about 100,000 clones, 70% to 90% of them seen only once. The CDR3 loop spans 12 amino acids. V dropped 5 bases and J dropped 4 bases, with 9 bases sitting between them. The germline gives CDR1 LGHDT, CDR2 YNNKEL (reference sequence). Cohorts were assigned according to the clinical history that participants reported. Symptom resolution, clearance, or two negative PCRs marked the recovered donors of Cohort 3. The clonotype originates from a woman in her forties or fifties who had recovered from COVID-19. The rearrangement links TRBV3-1 (or the pseudogene TRBV3-2) to TRBJ2-7, with D possibly TRBD2 on 6 matching bases. Material for sequencing was PBMCs or T cells enriched from blood (not recorded which). The CDR3 sequence: CASSWDFYEQYF. CDR3 nucleotide sequence: TGTGCCAGCAGCTGGGACTTTTACGAGCAGTACTTC.